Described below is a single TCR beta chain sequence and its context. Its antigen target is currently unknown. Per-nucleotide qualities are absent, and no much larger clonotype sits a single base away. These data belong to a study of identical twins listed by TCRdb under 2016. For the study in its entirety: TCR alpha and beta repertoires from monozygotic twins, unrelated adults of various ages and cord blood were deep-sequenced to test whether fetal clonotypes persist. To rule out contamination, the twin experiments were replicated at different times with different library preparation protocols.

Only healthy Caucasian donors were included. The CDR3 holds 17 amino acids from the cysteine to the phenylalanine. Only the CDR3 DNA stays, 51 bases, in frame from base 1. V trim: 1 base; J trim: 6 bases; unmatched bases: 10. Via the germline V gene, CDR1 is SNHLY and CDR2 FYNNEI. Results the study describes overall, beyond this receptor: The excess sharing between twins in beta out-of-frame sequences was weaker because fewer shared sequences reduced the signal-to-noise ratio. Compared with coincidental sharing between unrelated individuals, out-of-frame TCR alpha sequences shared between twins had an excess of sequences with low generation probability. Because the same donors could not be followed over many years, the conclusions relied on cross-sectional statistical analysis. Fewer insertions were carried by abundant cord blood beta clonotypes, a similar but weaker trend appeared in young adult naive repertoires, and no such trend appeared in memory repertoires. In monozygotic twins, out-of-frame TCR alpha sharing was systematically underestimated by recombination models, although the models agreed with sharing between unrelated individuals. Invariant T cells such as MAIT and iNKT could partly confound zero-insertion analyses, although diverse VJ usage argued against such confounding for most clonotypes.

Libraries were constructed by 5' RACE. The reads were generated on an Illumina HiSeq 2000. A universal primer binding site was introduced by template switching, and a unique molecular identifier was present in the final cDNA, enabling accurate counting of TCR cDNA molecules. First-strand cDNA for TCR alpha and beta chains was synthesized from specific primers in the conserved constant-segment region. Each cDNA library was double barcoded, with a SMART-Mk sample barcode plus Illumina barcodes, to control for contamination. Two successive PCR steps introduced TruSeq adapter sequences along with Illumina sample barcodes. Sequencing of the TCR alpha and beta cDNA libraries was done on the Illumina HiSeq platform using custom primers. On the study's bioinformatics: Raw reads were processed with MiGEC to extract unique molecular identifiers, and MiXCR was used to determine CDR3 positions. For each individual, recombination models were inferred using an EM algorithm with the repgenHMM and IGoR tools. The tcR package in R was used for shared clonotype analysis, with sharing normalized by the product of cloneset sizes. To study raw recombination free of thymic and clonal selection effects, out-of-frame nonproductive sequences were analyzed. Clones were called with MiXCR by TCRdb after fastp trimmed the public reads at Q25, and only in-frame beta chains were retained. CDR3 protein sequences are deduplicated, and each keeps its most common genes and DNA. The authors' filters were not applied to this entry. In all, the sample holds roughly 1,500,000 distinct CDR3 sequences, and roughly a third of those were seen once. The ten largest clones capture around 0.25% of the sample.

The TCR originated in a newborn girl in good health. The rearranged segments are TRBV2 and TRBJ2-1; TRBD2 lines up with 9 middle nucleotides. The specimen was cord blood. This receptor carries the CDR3 CASSEVSSGGWPNEQFF. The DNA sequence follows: TGTGCCAGCAGTGAAGTCTCAAGCGGGGGGTGGCCCAATGAGCAGTTCTTC.